These 9 T cell receptor beta chains were sequenced from one sample in a study of T cell repertoires in cytomegalovirus infection. No antigen has been assigned to these receptors. TCRdb analysed the reads with MiXCR anew, one entry per CDR3 protein. This sample has roughly 860,000 distinct CDR3 sequences, with about 33% found just once. The sequencing here drew on cultured CD8+ T cells from PBMCs, taken from culture after CMV antigen stimulation. Every receptor here comes from a human donor in good health (CMV status not recorded). Some clones in this sample may be carry-over from other donors' samples.

This chain connects TRBV18 to TRBJ2-5; a weak D match, TRBD2 (6 bases). The V end was cut by 0 bases, the J end by 5 bases, with 10 bases between. Germline CDR1 KGHSH, CDR2 LQKENI. There are 14 residues in the CDR3. CDR3 loop: CASSPPLALETQYF. CDR3 nucleotides: TGTGCCAGCTCACCACCCCTAGCGTTGGAGACCCAGTACTTC.

This clonotype occurred many times. The V call is TRBV20-1, the J call TRBJ1-1, with D hard to call. V gave up 1 base and J gave up 5 bases, with 14 bases separating them. The germline gives CDR1 DFQATT, CDR2 SNEGSKA (reference sequence). This CDR3 region has 14 residues. The CDR3 DNA reads as TGCAGTGCTAGAGGGGTAGGAGGATGGACTGAAGCTTTCTTT. Encoded protein: CSARGVGGWTEAFF.

The chain links TRBV2 to TRBJ2-2, with 10 bases lining up with TRBD2. Germline CDR1 is SNHLY and CDR2 is FYNNEI. The CDR3 has 15 residues. V dropped 2 bases and J dropped 6; count of bases not matched to a gene: 3. The CDR3 coding sequence is TGTGCCAGCAGTGAAAACCTAGCGGGGGCCGGGGAGCTGTTTTTT. Protein sequence: CASSENLAGAGELFF.

This clonotype showed up just a few times. The chain couples TRBV12-3 or TRBV12-4 to TRBJ2-3; the D is unclear. The CDR3 consists of 12 residues. V lost 1 base to trimming and J lost 11 bases, with 10 bases between them. The CDR3 sequence: CASSLGSWGQYF. As DNA, the CDR3 is TGTGCCAGCAGTTTAGGGAGTTGGGGGCAGTATTTT.

The V and J genes are TRBV12-3 or TRBV12-4 and TRBJ2-3; D may correspond to TRBD1 or TRBD2 (5 bases each). The CDR3 has 16 amino acids. The ends were cut back, 3 bases at V and 4 bases at J, with 17 bases in the middle. Here the CDR3 DNA reads TGTGCCAGCAGTTTTATTCTTGGGGGTAGCGCAGATACGCAGTATTTT. This codes for CASSFILGGSADTQYF.

This clonotype was seen only a few times. The genes are TRBV27 and TRBJ2-6, with 9 bases fitting TRBD1. The CDR3 spans 18 residues. The trim removed 4 bases at V and 0 bases at J, leaving 7 bases unmatched. Germline CDR1 MNHEY, CDR2 SMNVEV (reference sequence). The CDR3 region has the DNA TGTGCCAGCAGTTCGTGGACAGGGGCGAGCTCTGGGGCCAACGTCCTGACTTTC. Translating gives CASSSWTGASSGANVLTF.

Only a few counts were recorded for this clonotype. The chain has TRBV5-4 and TRBJ2-2; D unresolved. This CDR3 has 12 amino acids. The germline V gene has CDR1 SGHNT and CDR2 YYREEE (reference sequence). V dropped 4 bases and J dropped 11 bases, with 12 bases sitting between them. The CDR3 reads CASSHAGLELFF. The CDR3 DNA is TGTGCCAGCAGCCATGCCGGGCTTGAGCTGTTTTTT. The full variable domain, with the rest looked up from reference TRBV5-4 and TRBJ2-2, is ETGVTQSPTHLIKTRGQQVTLRCSSQSGHNTVSWYQQALGQGPQFIFQYYREEENGRGNFPPRFSGLQFPNYSSELNVNALELDDSALYLCASSHAGLELFFGEGSRLTVL.

This clonotype was seen a few times. The chain carries TRBV19 and TRBJ2-1, with TRBD2 matching 11 bases. The CDR3 covers 17 residues. Germline lookup yields CDR1 LNHDA and CDR2 SQIVND (reference sequence). The trim removed 7 bases at V and 1 base at J, leaving 9 bases unmatched. CDR3 DNA sequence: TGTGCCAGTACCCGGACGGGACTAGCGGAGTCCTACAATGAGCAGTTCTTC. Protein sequence: CASTRTGLAESYNEQFF.

In this sample, this clonotype turned up a few times. The chain uses TRBV7-6 and TRBJ2-7; 10 nucleotides agree with TRBD1. This CDR3 region has 14 residues. The germline gives CDR1 SGHVS, CDR2 FNYEAQ. The V gene end was trimmed by 5 bases and the J gene end by 9 bases; junction bases not matched to a gene: 10. CDR3 region: CASSPGQGQLGQYF. The CDR3 DNA is TGTGCCAGCAGCCCGGGACAGGGGCAGCTGGGGCAGTACTTC.